The subject of this entry is one T cell receptor beta chain. The sample holds other DNA sequences that translate to the same CDR3. These data belong to a study of blood T cell repertoires in COVID-19. Measured with immunoSEQ multiplex PCR; TCRdb has only the in-frame clones, and not every one. The top ten hold 8.2% of the sample, which has about 140,000 clones, about four fifths seen once. The sequencing input was peripheral blood. This receptor was taken from a human donor in a cohort sampled during active COVID-19.

CDR3 DNA sequence: TGTGCCAGCAGTAGGGGACAGGGGGTATGGGAGCAGTACTTC. Translating gives CASSRGQGVWEQYF. The rearrangement joins TRBV28 to TRBJ2-7, with TRBD1 identical over 11 bases. This CDR3 has 14 residues. V lost 5 bases and J lost 7; bases outside the gene matches: 7. The germline V gene encodes CDR1 MDHEN and CDR2 SYDVKM.